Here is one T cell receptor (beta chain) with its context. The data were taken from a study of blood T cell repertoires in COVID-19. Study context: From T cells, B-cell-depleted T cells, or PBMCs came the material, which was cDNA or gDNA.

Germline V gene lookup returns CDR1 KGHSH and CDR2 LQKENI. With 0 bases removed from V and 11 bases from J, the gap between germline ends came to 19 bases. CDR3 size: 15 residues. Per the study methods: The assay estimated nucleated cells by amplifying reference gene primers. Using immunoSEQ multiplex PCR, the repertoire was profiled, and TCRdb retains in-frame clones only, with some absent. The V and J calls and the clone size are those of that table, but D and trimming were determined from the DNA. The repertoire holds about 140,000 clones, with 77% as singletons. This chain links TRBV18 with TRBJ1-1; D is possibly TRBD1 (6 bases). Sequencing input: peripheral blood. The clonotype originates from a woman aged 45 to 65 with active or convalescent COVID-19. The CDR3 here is CASSPPVDPDRTAFF. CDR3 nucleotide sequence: TGTGCCAGCTCACCACCGGTCGATCCCGACAGGACCGCTTTCTTT.